The rows below give T cell receptor beta chains drawn from one sample of a study of cytomegalovirus exposure and HLA in healthy donors. Generated by immunoSEQ multiplex PCR, the TCRdb table keeps only in-frame clones and is missing some. The table lists 150,000 to 200,000 clones, roughly 80% of them singletons. Sequenced sample: PBMCs. Every receptor here comes from a female donor in good health and CMV-seronegative. CDR3s leave out the opening cysteine and the closing phenylalanine or tryptophan. Fields, in order: V gene, J gene, CDR3 protein.

TRBV19	TRBJ2-5	ASSMSNTWETQY
TRBV5-5	TRBJ1-2	ASHGRINYGYT
TRBV7-6	TRBJ1-1	ASSLGGIGEAF
TRBV5-1	TRBJ2-3	ASSFDPSEGTDTQY
TRBV7-2	TRBJ1-2	ASSTQGSYGYT
TRBV5-4	TRBJ2-3	ASSPRRGPGTDTQY
TRBV7-9	TRBJ1-5	ASSLPETGSNQPQH
TRBV19	TRBJ2-4	ASRELAVAKNIQY
TRBV9	TRBJ2-7	ASSVATGGTFSEQY
TRBV27	TRBJ2-1	ASSRPGPAGNEQF
TRBV6-5	TRBJ1-2	ASSLTGSVGGYT
TRBV9	TRBJ2-1	ASSVSGGYNEQF
TRBV27	TRBJ2-6	ASSFETSSSGANVLT
TRBV10-1	TRBJ2-3	ASSEARQGGTDTQY
TRBV5-4	TRBJ1-6	ASSFGPNSPLH
TRBV28	TRBJ1-5	ATKAGNSNQPQH
TRBV6-4	TRBJ2-3	ASSDSLAVSTDTQY